What follows describes a single T cell receptor (beta chain). The data were taken from a study of blood T cells in healthy people across ages. Germline assignment: CDR1 SEHNR and CDR2 FQNEAQ (reference sequence). The germline V and J ends were trimmed by 5 bases and 4 bases, with 11 bases remaining between them. The CDR3 extends over 13 amino acids. Using a J-beta primer mix together with a sample-barcoded 5' primer, a second PCR was run for about 7 to 12 cycles. MiXCR was run by TCRdb on the 5' RACE reads, yielding one entry per CDR3 protein. The repertoire has hundreds of thousands of distinct CDR3 sequences, 52% of them found once; the top ten carry roughly 14%.

The TCR originated in an elderly woman in good health. The chain has TRBV7-9 and TRBJ1-1, with D hard to call. The sequenced sample consisted of blood. The CDR3 region has the DNA TGTGCCAGCAGCCCCCGTTCGGGCACTGAAGCTTTCTTT. Amino acid sequence: CASSPRSGTEAFF.